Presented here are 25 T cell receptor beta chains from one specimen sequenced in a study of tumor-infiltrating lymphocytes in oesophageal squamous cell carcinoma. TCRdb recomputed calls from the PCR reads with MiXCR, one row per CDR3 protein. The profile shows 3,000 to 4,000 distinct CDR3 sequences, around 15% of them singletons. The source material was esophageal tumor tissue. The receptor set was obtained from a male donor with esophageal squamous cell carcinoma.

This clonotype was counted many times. The CDR3 here is CASGQSGNTIYF. CDR3 bases: TGTGCTAGTGGGCAATCTGGAAACACCATATATTTT. J is TRBJ1-3 and V is TRBV12-5, with unresolved D. Trimming removed 6 bases at V and 1 base at J, with 4 bases between. Germline V gene data show CDR1 as LGHNT and CDR2 as FRNRAP. This CDR3 is built from 12 residues.

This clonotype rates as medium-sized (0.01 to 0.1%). Written as DNA, the CDR3 is TGTGCCATCAGTTCAACAGGGGGCCTCTCCTACGAGCAGTACTTC. This translates into CAISSTGGLSYEQYF. J is TRBJ2-7 and V is TRBV10-3, with 9 positions matching TRBD1. The CDR3 is 15 residues long. Germline values: CDR1 ENHRY, CDR2 SYGVKD. V lost 5 bases and J lost 0; bases outside the gene matches: 5.

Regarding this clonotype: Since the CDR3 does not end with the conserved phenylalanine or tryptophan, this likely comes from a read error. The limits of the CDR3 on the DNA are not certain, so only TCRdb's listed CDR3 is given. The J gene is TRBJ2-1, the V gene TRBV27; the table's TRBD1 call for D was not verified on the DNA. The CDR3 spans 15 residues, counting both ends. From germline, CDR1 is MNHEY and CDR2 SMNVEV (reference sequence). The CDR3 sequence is CASSPYGQGETFFGS.

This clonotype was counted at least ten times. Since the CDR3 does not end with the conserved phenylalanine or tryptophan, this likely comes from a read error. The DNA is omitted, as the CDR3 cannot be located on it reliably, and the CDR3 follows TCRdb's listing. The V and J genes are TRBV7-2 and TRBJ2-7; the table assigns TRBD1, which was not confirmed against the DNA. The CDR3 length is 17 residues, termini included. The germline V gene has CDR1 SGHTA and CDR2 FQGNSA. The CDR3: CASSFAETGNYGYTFGS.

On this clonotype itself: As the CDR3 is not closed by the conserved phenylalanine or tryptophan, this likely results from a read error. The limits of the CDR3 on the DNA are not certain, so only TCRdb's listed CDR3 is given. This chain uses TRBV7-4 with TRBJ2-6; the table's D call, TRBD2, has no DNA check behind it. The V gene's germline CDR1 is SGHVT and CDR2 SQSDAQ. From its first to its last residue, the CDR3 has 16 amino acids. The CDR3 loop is CASSRTSDYNEQFFGA.

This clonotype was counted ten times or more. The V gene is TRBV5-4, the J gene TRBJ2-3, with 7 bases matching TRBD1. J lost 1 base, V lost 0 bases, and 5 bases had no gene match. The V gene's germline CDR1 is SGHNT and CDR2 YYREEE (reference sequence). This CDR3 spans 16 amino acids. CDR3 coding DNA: TGTGCCAGCAGCTTGGGACAGGGAAGGGGCACAGATACGCAGTATTTT. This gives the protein CASSLGQGRGTDTQYF.

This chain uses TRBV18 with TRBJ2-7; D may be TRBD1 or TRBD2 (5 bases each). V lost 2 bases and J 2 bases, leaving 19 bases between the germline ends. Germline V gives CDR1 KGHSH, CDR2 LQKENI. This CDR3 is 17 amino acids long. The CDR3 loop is CASSPGLGRDRTYEQYF. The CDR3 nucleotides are TGTGCCAGCTCACCAGGTTTAGGCAGGGACCGGACCTACGAGCAGTACTTC.

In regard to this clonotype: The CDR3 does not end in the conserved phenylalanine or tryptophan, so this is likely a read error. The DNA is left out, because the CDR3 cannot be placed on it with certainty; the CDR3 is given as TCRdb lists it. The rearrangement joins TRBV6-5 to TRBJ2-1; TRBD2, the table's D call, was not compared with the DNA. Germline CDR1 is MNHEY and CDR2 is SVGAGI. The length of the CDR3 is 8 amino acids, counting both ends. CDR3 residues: CASRGLAG.

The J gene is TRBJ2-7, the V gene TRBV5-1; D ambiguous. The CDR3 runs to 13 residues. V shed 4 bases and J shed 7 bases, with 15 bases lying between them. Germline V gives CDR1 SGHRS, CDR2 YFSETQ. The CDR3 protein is CASSLTGYVEQYF. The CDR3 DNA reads TGCGCCAGCAGCCTGACTGGCTACGTAGAGCAGTACTTC.

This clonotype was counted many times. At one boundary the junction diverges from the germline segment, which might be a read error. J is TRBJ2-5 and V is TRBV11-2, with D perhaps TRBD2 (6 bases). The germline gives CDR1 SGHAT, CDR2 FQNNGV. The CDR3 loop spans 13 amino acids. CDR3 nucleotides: TGTGCCAGCAGTTTGGGGGAGGATTCACCCCTCCACTTC. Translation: CASSLGEDSPLHF.

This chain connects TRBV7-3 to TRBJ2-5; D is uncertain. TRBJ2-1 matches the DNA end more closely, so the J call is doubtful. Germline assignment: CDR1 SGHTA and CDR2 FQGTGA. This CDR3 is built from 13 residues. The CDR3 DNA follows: TGTGCTATCGGCAATGTGGCTTTCGGTCAGCAGTTCTTC. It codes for CAIGNVAFGQQFF.

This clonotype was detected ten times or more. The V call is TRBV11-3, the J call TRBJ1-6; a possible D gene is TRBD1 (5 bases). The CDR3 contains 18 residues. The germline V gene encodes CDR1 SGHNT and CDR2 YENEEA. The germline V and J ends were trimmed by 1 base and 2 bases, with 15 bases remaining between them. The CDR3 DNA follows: TGTGCCAGCAGCTTAGGGGGAGTTGGGACGACCTATAATTCACCCCTCCACTTT. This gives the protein CASSLGGVGTTYNSPLHF.

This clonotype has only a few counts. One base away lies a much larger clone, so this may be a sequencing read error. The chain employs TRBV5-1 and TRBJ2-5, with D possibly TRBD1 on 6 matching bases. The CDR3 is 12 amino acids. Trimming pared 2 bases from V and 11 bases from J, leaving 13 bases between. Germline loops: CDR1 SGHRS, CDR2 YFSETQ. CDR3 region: CASSLQGNEQYF. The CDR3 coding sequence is TGCGCCAGCAGCTTACAGGGCAATGAGCAGTACTTC.

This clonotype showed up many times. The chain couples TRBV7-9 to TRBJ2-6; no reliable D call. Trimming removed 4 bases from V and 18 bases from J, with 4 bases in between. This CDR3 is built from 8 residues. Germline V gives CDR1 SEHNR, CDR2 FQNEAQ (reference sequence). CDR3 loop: CASSSPTF. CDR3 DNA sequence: TGTGCCAGCAGCTCACCGACTTTC.

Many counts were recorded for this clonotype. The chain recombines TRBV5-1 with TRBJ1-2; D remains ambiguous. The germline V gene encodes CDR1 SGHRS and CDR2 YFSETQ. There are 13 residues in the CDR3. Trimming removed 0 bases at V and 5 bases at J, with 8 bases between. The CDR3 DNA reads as TGCGCCAGCAGCTTGGCCGTTGGGTATGGCTACACCTTC. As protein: CASSLAVGYGYTF.

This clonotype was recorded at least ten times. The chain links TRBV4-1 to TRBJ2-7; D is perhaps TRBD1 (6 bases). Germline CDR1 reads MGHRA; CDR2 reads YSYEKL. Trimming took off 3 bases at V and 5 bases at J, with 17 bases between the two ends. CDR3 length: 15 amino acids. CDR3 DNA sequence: TGCGCCAGCAGCCACGGTCTGGGGGCCATGGACGAGCAGTACTTC. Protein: CASSHGLGAMDEQYF.

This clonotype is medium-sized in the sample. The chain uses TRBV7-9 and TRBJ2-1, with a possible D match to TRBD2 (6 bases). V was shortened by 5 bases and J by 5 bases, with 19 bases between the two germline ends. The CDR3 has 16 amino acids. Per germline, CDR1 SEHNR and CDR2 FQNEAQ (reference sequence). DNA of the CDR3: TGTGCCAGCAGCCGCAGGGACTCCACGACAGACAATGAGCAGTTCTTC. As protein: CASSRRDSTTDNEQFF.

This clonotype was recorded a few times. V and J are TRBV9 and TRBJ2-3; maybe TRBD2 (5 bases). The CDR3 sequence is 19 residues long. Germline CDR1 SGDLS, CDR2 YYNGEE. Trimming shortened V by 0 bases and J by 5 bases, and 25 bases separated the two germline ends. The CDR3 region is CASSVGPGQGGGIEDTQYF. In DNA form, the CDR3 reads TGTGCCAGCAGCGTAGGTCCCGGGCAAGGAGGTGGGATCGAAGATACGCAGTATTTT.

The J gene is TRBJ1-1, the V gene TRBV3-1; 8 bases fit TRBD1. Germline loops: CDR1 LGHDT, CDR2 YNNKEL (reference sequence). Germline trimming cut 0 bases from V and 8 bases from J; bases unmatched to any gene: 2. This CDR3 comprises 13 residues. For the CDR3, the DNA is TGTGCCAGCAGCCAAGATCGGACAGGGGAAGCTTTCTTT. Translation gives CASSQDRTGEAFF.

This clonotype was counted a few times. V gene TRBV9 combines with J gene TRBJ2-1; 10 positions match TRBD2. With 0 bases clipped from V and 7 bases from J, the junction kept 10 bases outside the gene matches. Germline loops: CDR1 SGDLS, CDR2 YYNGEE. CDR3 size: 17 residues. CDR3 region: CASSVAWSSGGLNEQFF. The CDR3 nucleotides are TGTGCCAGCAGCGTAGCTTGGTCTAGCGGGGGTCTAAATGAGCAGTTCTTC.

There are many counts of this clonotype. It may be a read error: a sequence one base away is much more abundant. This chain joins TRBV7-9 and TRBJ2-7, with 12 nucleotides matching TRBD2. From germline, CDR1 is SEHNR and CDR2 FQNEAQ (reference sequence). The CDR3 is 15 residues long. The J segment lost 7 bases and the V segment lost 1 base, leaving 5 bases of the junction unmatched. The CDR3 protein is CASSLGLAGVNEQYF. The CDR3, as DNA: TGTGCCAGCAGCTTAGGACTAGCGGGGGTCAATGAGCAGTACTTC.

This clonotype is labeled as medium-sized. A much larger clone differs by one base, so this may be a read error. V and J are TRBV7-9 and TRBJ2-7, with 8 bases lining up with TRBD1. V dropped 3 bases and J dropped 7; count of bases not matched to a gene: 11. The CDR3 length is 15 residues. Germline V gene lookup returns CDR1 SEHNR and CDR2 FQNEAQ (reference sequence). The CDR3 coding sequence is TGTGCCAGCAGCTTCTTCTGGACAGGGAACAATGAGCAGTACTTC. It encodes CASSFFWTGNNEQYF.

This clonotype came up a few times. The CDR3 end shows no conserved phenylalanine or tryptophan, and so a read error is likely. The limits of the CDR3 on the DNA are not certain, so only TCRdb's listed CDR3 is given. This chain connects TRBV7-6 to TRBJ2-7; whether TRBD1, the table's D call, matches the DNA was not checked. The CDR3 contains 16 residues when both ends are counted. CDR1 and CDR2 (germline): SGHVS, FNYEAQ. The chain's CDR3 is CASSLFGGGDGYTFGS.

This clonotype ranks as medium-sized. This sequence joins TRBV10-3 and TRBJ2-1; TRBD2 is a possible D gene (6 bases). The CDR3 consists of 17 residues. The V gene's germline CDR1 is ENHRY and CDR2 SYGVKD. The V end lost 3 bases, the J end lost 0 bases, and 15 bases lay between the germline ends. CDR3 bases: TGTGCCATCAGTGACGTGTCGGCGGGGAGCTCCTACAATGAGCAGTTCTTC. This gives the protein CAISDVSAGSSYNEQFF.

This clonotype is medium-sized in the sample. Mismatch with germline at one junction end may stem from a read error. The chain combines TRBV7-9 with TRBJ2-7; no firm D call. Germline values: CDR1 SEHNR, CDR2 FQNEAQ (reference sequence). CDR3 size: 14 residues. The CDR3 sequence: CASSFPWENSPLHF. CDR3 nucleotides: TGTGCCAGCAGCTTCCCCTGGGAAAATTCACCCCTCCACTTC.